This T cell receptor beta chain was profiled in a study of T cell clones after liver transplantation. Study information: Three of eight recipients were HCV-positive; others had non-autoimmune, non-viral indications.

Losses at the gene ends were 4 bases for V and 4 bases for J; bases not matched to a gene: 12. CDR1 is SGHRS and CDR2 is YFSETQ in the germline V gene. This CDR3 comprises 16 residues. The method was immunoSEQ multiplex PCR; TCRdb's version includes in-frame clones alone and lacks a portion of them. The profile shows tens of thousands of clones, more than 75% of them singletons. The sequenced sample was CD4+ T cells from blood, obtained before liver transplant. This chain joins TRBV5-1 and TRBJ2-3, with 7 bases that match TRBD2. The TCR was taken from a human donor who received a liver transplant. CDR3 amino acids: CASSRLGAGAADTQYF. The CDR3 nucleotides read TGCGCCAGCAGCCGCCTCGGGGCGGGAGCGGCAGATACGCAGTATTTT.